Presented here are 26 T cell receptor beta chains from one specimen sequenced in a study of control samples from healthy donors and cancer patients. TCRdb keeps only in-frame clones here, not all; method: immunoSEQ multiplex PCR. The sample contains 13,000 to 15,000 clones, approximately 80% of which appear only once. The source material was formalin-fixed, paraffin-embedded tissue. The receptor set was obtained from a female donor with lung cancer.

In this sample, this clone turned up a few times. The rearrangement links TRBV10-2 to TRBJ1-1; TRBD1 agrees at 7 bases. Germline CDR1 WSHSY, CDR2 SAAADI. V shed 8 bases and J 4 bases; nucleotides not matched to a gene: 7. This CDR3 is built from 13 residues. The CDR3: CASRDRETTEAFF. The CDR3 DNA follows: TGCGCCAGCCGAGACAGGGAGACCACTGAAGCTTTCTTT.

V usage is TRBV4-3 and J usage is TRBJ2-5, with D perhaps TRBD2 (6 bases). There are 15 residues in the CDR3. The ends were cut back, 0 bases at V and 4 bases at J, with 12 bases in the middle. Germline assignment: CDR1 LGHNA and CDR2 YSLEER. For the CDR3, the DNA is TGCGCCAGCAGCCAAGATATTGAGGGAGGAGAGACCCAGTACTTC. It specifies CASSQDIEGGETQYF.

This chain uses TRBV7-8 with TRBJ1-5; weak D call: TRBD1 (5 bases). The CDR3 is 17 residues long. CDR1 and CDR2 from the germline V gene are SGHVS and FQNEAQ. V lost 3 bases and J lost 2, with 17 bases in between. As DNA, the CDR3 is TGTGCCAGCAGCTTGGGGTGGGGGGAGGAGGGCAATCAGCCCCAGCATTTT. Amino acid sequence: CASSLGWGEEGNQPQHF.

The gene calls are TRBV20-1 and TRBJ2-4; D gene ambiguous. V lost 3 bases and J lost 1, with 13 bases in between. The CDR3 is 15 amino acids. From germline, CDR1 is DFQATT and CDR2 SNEGSKA (reference sequence). DNA for the CDR3: TGCAGTGCTAGTCCGGGCAGCCTTGCCAAAAACATTCAGTACTTC. Protein product: CSASPGSLAKNIQYF.

The genes are TRBV7-2 and TRBJ2-7; no reliable D call. Germline V gene lookup returns CDR1 SGHTA and CDR2 FQGNSA. CDR3 length: 12 amino acids. The V gene lost 0 bases and the J gene lost 6 bases, with 6 bases spanning the gap. Here the CDR3 DNA reads TGTGCCAGCAGCTTAGCGCCGGGCGAGCAGTACTTC. Encoded protein: CASSLAPGEQYF.

This clone was observed a handful of times. This chain uses TRBV7-2 with TRBJ2-1; 8 bases line up with TRBD1. The CDR3 is 13 residues long. Germline V gene lookup returns CDR1 SGHTA and CDR2 FQGNSA. V was clipped by 5 bases and J by 9 bases; unmatched bases: 6. Here the CDR3 reads CASSRDRGSEQFF. CDR3 nucleotide sequence: TGTGCCAGCAGCCGCGACAGGGGAAGTGAGCAGTTCTTC.

The chain employs TRBV6-2 or TRBV6-3 and TRBJ2-7; TRBD2 matches 8 bases. With V trimmed by 5 bases and J by 7 bases, 16 bases remained unmatched. This CDR3 has 16 residues. CDR1 and CDR2 from the germline V gene are MNHEY and SVGEGT. As DNA, the CDR3 is TGTGCCAGCAGTCAACCGTCACTAGCGGCTTTTGGGGAGCAGTACTTC. Translating it yields CASSQPSLAAFGEQYF.

This chain uses TRBV18 with TRBJ1-2, with 7 bases aligning to TRBD1. This CDR3 is built from 12 residues. Per the germline V gene, CDR1 is KGHSH and CDR2 is LQKENI. Losses at the gene ends were 4 bases for V and 6 bases for J; bases not matched to a gene: 2. In DNA, the CDR3 is TGTGCCAGCTCACAACAGGGGAATGGCTACACCTTC. Translating gives CASSQQGNGYTF.

The chain carries TRBV4-2 and TRBJ2-6; D may be TRBD1 (6 bases). From germline, CDR1 is LGHNA and CDR2 YNFKEQ. Trimming took 7 bases from V and 0 from J, leaving 16 bases between them. The CDR3 covers 17 residues. The CDR3: CASTHRAGNSGANVLTF. The CDR3 DNA reads TGTGCCAGCACCCACAGGGCAGGGAACTCTGGGGCCAACGTCCTGACTTTC.

The chain carries TRBV5-6 and TRBJ1-2; 7 bases match TRBD1. CDR1 and CDR2 (germline): SGHDT, YYEEEE. The CDR3 length is 16 residues. The junction had 10 bases not matched to a gene; V was cut back by 1 base and J by 4 bases. CDR3: CASSLRGGQAIYGYTF. DNA of the CDR3: TGTGCCAGCAGCTTGAGGGGTGGACAGGCAATCTATGGCTACACCTTC.

This clone was picked up one time. V is TRBV5-1 and J is TRBJ1-5, with TRBD1 matching over 7 bases. The germline CDR1 and CDR2 sequences are SGHRS and YFSETQ. J gave up 4 bases and V 0 bases, and 4 bases lay outside the gene matches. The CDR3 consists of 15 residues. In DNA form, the CDR3 reads TGCGCCAGCAGCTTGGATGGGGACAGAAATCAGCCCCAGCATTTT. Protein product: CASSLDGDRNQPQHF.

The chain carries TRBV5-1 and TRBJ1-1; TRBD1 might be the D (5 bases). The germline gives CDR1 SGHRS, CDR2 YFSETQ. V was cut by 3 bases and J by 0 bases, with 12 bases left in between. CDR3 length equals 15 residues. This CDR3 is CASSSLGGVNTEAFF. CDR3 sequence (DNA): TGCGCCAGCAGCTCACTTGGGGGGGTGAACACTGAAGCTTTCTTT.

This chain joins TRBV19 and TRBJ2-5, with D perhaps TRBD2 (5 bases). This CDR3 spans 14 amino acids. The V gene's germline CDR1 is LNHDA and CDR2 SQIVND (reference sequence). Trimming removed 5 bases from V and 2 bases from J, with 12 bases in between. The chain's CDR3 is CASSAERTQETQYF. The CDR3 DNA sequence: TGTGCCAGTAGTGCCGAGCGGACTCAAGAGACCCAGTACTTC.

This sequence joins TRBV14 and TRBJ2-3, with a possible D match to TRBD2 (5 bases). V lost 2 bases and J lost 10, with 19 bases in between. Germline V CDR1 and CDR2: SGHDN, FVKESK. This CDR3 comprises 15 residues. CDR3 nucleotides: TGTGCCAGCAGCCAAACTCCCGCCATGCGGGCTTCGCAGTATTTT. It translates to CASSQTPAMRASQYF.

This sequence joins TRBV13 and TRBJ2-1; TRBD2 matches at 11 bases. Per the germline V gene, CDR1 is PRHDT and CDR2 is FYEKMQ (reference sequence). V was pared by 5 bases and J by 2 bases, with 2 bases of the junction left unmatched. The CDR3 runs to 15 residues. The CDR3 sequence is CASSQTSGAYNEQFF. The CDR3, as DNA: TGTGCCAGCAGCCAGACTAGCGGGGCCTACAATGAGCAGTTCTTC.

The chain combines TRBV18 with TRBJ2-4, with D hard to call. The CDR3 length is 12 residues. V was pared by 6 bases and J by 5 bases, with 8 bases between. From germline, CDR1 is KGHSH and CDR2 LQKENI. The CDR3 is CASSRTENIQYF. Written as DNA, the CDR3 is TGTGCCAGCTCGCGGACGGAAAACATTCAGTACTTC.

This clone is labeled as medium-sized. J is TRBJ1-1 and V is TRBV11-3; D unclear. V was pared by 3 bases and J by 3 bases, with 8 bases between. This CDR3 is 13 amino acids long. Germline CDR1 and CDR2: SGHNT and YENEEA. The CDR3 bases are TGTGCCAGCAGCTTGAGTGAGTACACTGAAGCTTTCTTT. It translates to CASSLSEYTEAFF.

The chain employs TRBV5-5 and TRBJ1-4; D might be TRBD1 (5 bases). Deletions cut 0 bases from V and 5 bases from J, with 11 bases between. The CDR3 length is 15 residues. Germline CDR1 and CDR2: SGHKS and YYEKEE (reference sequence). The CDR3 loop reads CASSLEGTPNEKLFF. CDR3 DNA sequence: TGTGCCAGCAGCTTGGAGGGGACTCCGAATGAAAAACTGTTTTTT.

The chain is built from TRBV5-1 and TRBJ2-3; TRBD2 matches 9 bases. CDR1 and CDR2 (germline): SGHRS, YFSETQ. The J segment lost 2 bases and the V segment lost 3 bases, leaving 13 bases of the junction unmatched. The CDR3 extends over 18 amino acids. This CDR3 reads CASSSAAGGQRSTDTQYF. CDR3 in DNA: TGCGCCAGCAGCTCAGCAGCGGGGGGCCAACGATCCACAGATACGCAGTATTTT.

The chain has TRBV29-1 and TRBJ2-7, with D possibly matching TRBD1 (5 bases). V was shortened by 8 bases and J by 6 bases, with 20 bases between the two germline ends. This CDR3 spans 13 amino acids. CDR1 is SQVTM and CDR2 is ANQGSEA in the germline V gene. CDR3 amino acids: CSTLGQGLGEQYF. The CDR3 region has the DNA TGCAGCACCCTAGGGCAGGGATTAGGCGAGCAGTACTTC.

This clone appeared a few times. The identical CDR3 is also encoded by other nucleotide sequences in the sample. V is TRBV30 and J is TRBJ2-7; 10 bases match TRBD2. J was trimmed by 4 bases and V by 3 bases; bases with no gene match: 12. The germline CDR1 and CDR2 sequences are GTSNPN and SVGIG (reference sequence). This CDR3 comprises 16 residues. CDR3 nucleotides: TGTGCCTGGAGGTTCCCCCTAGATAGCGGGAGGTACGAGCAGTACTTC. It translates to CAWRFPLDSGRYEQYF.

This clone has only a few counts. The sample has other DNA sequences that encode this CDR3 too. The chain has TRBV5-1 and TRBJ1-1; maybe TRBD1 (6 bases). Germline assignment: CDR1 SGHRS and CDR2 YFSETQ. CDR3 size: 15 residues. The germline V and J ends were trimmed by 3 bases and 2 bases, with 14 bases remaining between them. The CDR3 nucleotides read TGCGCCAGCAGCTCCGGGACATTGACTAACACTGAAGCTTTCTTT. It encodes CASSSGTLTNTEAFF.

The V call is TRBV4-3, the J call TRBJ2-5; D gene ambiguous. V lost 0 bases to trimming and J lost 3 bases, with 20 bases between them. This CDR3 is built from 18 residues. Germline CDR1 is LGHNA and CDR2 is YSLEER. CDR3 loop: CASSQDLGFLGPEETQYF. CDR3 nucleotides: TGCGCCAGCAGCCAAGATTTGGGATTCCTAGGACCAGAAGAGACCCAGTACTTC.

This clone came up once. Mismatch with germline at one junction end may stem from a read error. The rearrangement uses TRBV6-5 and TRBJ1-2; 7 nucleotides agree with TRBD1. Germline V lookup: CDR1 MNHEY, CDR2 SVGAGI. The CDR3 totals 16 residues. CDR3 nucleotide sequence: TGTGCCAGCAGTTCGGACACAGGGGCGCAGGGCTATAGCTACACCTTC. Amino acids: CASSSDTGAQGYSYTF.

The V gene is TRBV7-6, the J gene TRBJ2-7, with D perhaps TRBD2 (6 bases). The V gene lost 4 bases and the J gene lost 5 bases, with 18 bases spanning the gap. The CDR3 has 15 residues. CDR1 and CDR2 from the germline V gene are SGHVS and FNYEAQ. CDR3 loop: CASSSPVGGKHEQYF. In DNA, the CDR3 is TGTGCCAGCAGCTCCCCCGTTGGGGGGAAGCACGAGCAGTACTTC.

CDR3 nucleotides: TGTGCCAGCAGCCCCCGAACTAGCGGGACCTACGAGCAGTACTTC. This encodes CASSPRTSGTYEQYF. The rearrangement links TRBV7-2 to TRBJ2-7, with 10 bases aligning to TRBD2. CDR1 and CDR2 (germline): SGHTA, FQGNSA. The CDR3 covers 15 residues. Losses at the gene ends were 5 bases for V and 2 bases for J; bases not matched to a gene: 6. Complete variable domain (other parts from reference TRBV7-2 and TRBJ2-7): GAGVSQSPSNKVTEKGKDVELRCDPISGHTALYWYRQSLGQGLEFLIYFQGNSAPDKSGLPSDRFSAERTGGSVSTLTIQRTQQEDSAVYLCASSPRTSGTYEQYFGPGTRLTVT.